These 27 T cell receptor beta chains originate from one sample sequenced in a study. One entry per CDR3 protein, called by TCRdb with MiXCR from the RT-PCR reads. The sample lists about 700,000 distinct CDR3 sequences; 11% to 15% were seen once. Sequences were obtained from memory CD4+ T cells from blood. The origin of the receptors is a female donor in good health, serving as a healthy control.

This clonotype has a count of ten or more. The chain uses TRBV5-1 and TRBJ2-7; 9 bases align to TRBD1. Germline loops: CDR1 SGHRS, CDR2 YFSETQ. V gave up 5 bases and J gave up 6 bases; unmatched junction bases: 12. The CDR3 sequence is 15 residues long. CDR3 residues: CASRSTGQGVGEQYF. The CDR3 DNA follows: TGCGCCAGCAGATCCACGGGACAGGGTGTGGGCGAGCAGTACTTC.

This clonotype was counted ten times or more. The chain uses TRBV12-3 or TRBV12-4 and TRBJ2-5, with a possible D match to TRBD2 (5 bases). Between the trimmed V and J ends, which lost 3 bases and 1 base, there was a span of 9 bases. This CDR3 comprises 14 residues. DNA of the CDR3: TGTGCCAGCAGTTTCTCGGGGAGCCAAGAGACCCAGTACTTC. Amino acid sequence: CASSFSGSQETQYF.

This clonotype showed up many times. The chain combines TRBV5-1 with TRBJ2-7; 8 bases map to TRBD2. Per the germline V gene, CDR1 is SGHRS and CDR2 is YFSETQ. The CDR3 covers 14 residues. With V trimmed by 6 bases and J by 0 bases, 5 bases remained unmatched. As DNA, the CDR3 is TGCGCCAGCAACGAAGCGGGGGACTCCTACGAGCAGTACTTC. This translates into CASNEAGDSYEQYF. Full variable domain (rest looked up from reference TRBV5-1 and TRBJ2-7): KAGVTQTPRYLIKTRGQQVTLSCSPISGHRSVSWYQQTPGQGLQFLFEYFSETQRNKGNFPGRFSGRQFSNSRSEMNVSTLELGDSALYLCASNEAGDSYEQYFGPGTRLTVT.

V and J are TRBV12-5 and TRBJ2-1; TRBD2 aligns across 10 bases. Germline V gene data show CDR1 as LGHNT and CDR2 as FRNRAP. The CDR3 covers 18 residues. With 3 bases clipped from V and 5 bases from J, the junction kept 13 bases outside the gene matches. The CDR3 region is CASGLAVTGTSVNNEQFF. The CDR3 coding sequence is TGTGCTAGTGGTTTAGCGGTAACGGGGACTAGCGTAAACAATGAGCAGTTCTTC.

The chain couples TRBV20-1 to TRBJ1-2; D is possibly TRBD1 (6 bases). This CDR3 comprises 15 residues. Per germline, CDR1 DFQATT and CDR2 SNEGSKA (reference sequence). Trimming left V 0 bases short and J 6 bases short, with 17 bases between. The CDR3 is CSARDPGQPGDGYTF. In DNA form, the CDR3 reads TGCAGTGCTAGAGATCCAGGACAGCCTGGGGATGGCTACACCTTC.

This clonotype has just a few counts. V is TRBV6-5 and J is TRBJ1-6; 9 bases are a match to TRBD1. V shed 4 bases, J shed 6 bases, and the junction held 16 bases outside the gene matches. Germline CDR1 reads MNHEY; CDR2 reads SVGAGI. The length of the CDR3 is 19 residues. CDR3 amino acids: CASSSPGGQGRLANSPLHF. The CDR3, as DNA: TGTGCCAGCAGTTCCCCGGGGGGACAGGGCCGTTTGGCTAATTCACCCCTCCACTTT.

This clonotype was observed a few times. The chain employs TRBV27 and TRBJ2-7; the D gene is possibly TRBD2 (6 bases). The CDR3 has 16 amino acids. The V gene's germline CDR1 is MNHEY and CDR2 SMNVEV (reference sequence). With 5 bases removed from V and 1 base from J, the gap between germline ends came to 18 bases. The CDR3 DNA reads as TGTGCCAGCAGTGCGCAGACTAGTGGGGGGTCCTACGAGCAGTACTTC. As protein: CASSAQTSGGSYEQYF.

This clonotype has ten or more counts. The chain links TRBV20-1 to TRBJ2-4; D tentatively fits TRBD1 or TRBD2 (5 bases each). This CDR3 has 12 residues. Germline CDR1 is DFQATT and CDR2 is SNEGSKA (reference sequence). Trimming cost V 4 bases and J 9 bases, with 13 bases left between them. The DNA of the CDR3 is TGCAGTGCTACAGGGACCTTGGGCATTCAGTACTTC. This gives the protein CSATGTLGIQYF.

This sequence joins TRBV20-1 and TRBJ1-2, with D tentatively TRBD1 (5 bases). The germline V gene has CDR1 DFQATT and CDR2 SNEGSKA (reference sequence). The CDR3 covers 12 residues. V was cut by 3 bases and J by 7 bases, with 12 bases left in between. The CDR3 loop is CSASGGSGGYTF. The CDR3 DNA reads as TGCAGTGCTAGTGGGGGTTCTGGTGGCTACACCTTC.

The sample holds many counts of this clonotype. J is TRBJ1-1 and V is TRBV11-2; 7 bases line up with TRBD1. The CDR3 spans 13 residues. The V and J ends lost 5 bases and 11 bases, in that order; junction bases with no gene match: 11. Germline V lookup: CDR1 SGHAT, CDR2 FQNNGV. CDR3 sequence (DNA): TGTGCCAGCAGCCAAGGGACAGAGACGGTGGCTTTCTTT. Its protein is CASSQGTETVAFF. Looking up the rest from reference TRBV11-2 and TRBJ1-1 gives the full variable domain: EAGVAQSPRYKIIEKRQSVAFWCNPISGHATLYWYQQILGQGPKLLIQFQNNGVVDDSQLPKDRFSAERLKGVDSTLKIQPAKLEDSAVYLCASSQGTETVAFFGQGTRLTVV.

In the case of this clonotype: This may stem from a read error, because a much larger clone lies one nucleotide away. The rearrangement links TRBV9 to TRBJ2-3, with TRBD2 as a possible D gene (5 bases). Germline loops: CDR1 SGDLS, CDR2 YYNGEE. Trimming removed 0 bases from V and 5 bases from J, with 13 bases in between. This CDR3 has 15 amino acids. The CDR3 region is CASSVAPDEGDTQYF. The CDR3 nucleotides are TGTGCCAGCAGCGTAGCCCCCGACGAGGGAGATACGCAGTATTTT.

This clonotype was seen repeatedly, ten times or more. V and J are TRBV6-1 and TRBJ2-1, with D perhaps TRBD1 or TRBD2 (5 bases each). Germline V gene sequence: CDR1 MNHNS, CDR2 SASEGT. The V end lost 1 base, the J end lost 0 bases, and 7 bases lay between the germline ends. This CDR3 has 15 residues. CDR3 loop: CASSEEGSSYNEQFF. DNA of the CDR3: TGTGCCAGCAGTGAAGAGGGGAGCTCCTACAATGAGCAGTTCTTC.

This clonotype was detected many times. The V call is TRBV28, the J call TRBJ2-6, with unresolved D. V was trimmed by 6 bases and J by 0 bases, leaving 3 bases between them. The CDR3 contains 13 residues. Per the germline V gene, CDR1 is MDHEN and CDR2 is SYDVKM. The CDR3 DNA reads TGTGCCAGCAGCCGCTCTGGGGCCAACGTCCTGACTTTC. Its translation: CASSRSGANVLTF.

This clonotype was seen more than once but under ten times. The chain has TRBV9 and TRBJ1-5, with D possibly matching TRBD1 (6 bases). Germline CDR1 is SGDLS and CDR2 is YYNGEE. This CDR3 region has 12 residues. V was trimmed by 4 bases and J by 7 bases, leaving 9 bases between them. The CDR3 sequence: CASSRGAQPQHF. The CDR3 DNA follows: TGTGCCAGCAGCCGGGGGGCACAGCCCCAGCATTTT.

The chain carries TRBV20-1 and TRBJ2-7; perhaps TRBD2 as D (6 bases). Germline CDR1 DFQATT, CDR2 SNEGSKA (reference sequence). Deletions cut 2 bases from V and 0 bases from J, with 17 bases between. The CDR3 consists of 16 residues. The CDR3 loop reads CSARNRDSRSSYEQYF. DNA for the CDR3: TGCAGTGCTAGAAACCGGGACTCAAGGAGCTCCTACGAGCAGTACTTC.

The chain joins TRBV7-6 to TRBJ1-1; D is perhaps TRBD1 (5 bases). CDR3 size: 15 residues. The V and J ends lost 1 base and 1 base respectively, with 10 bases between them. CDR1 and CDR2 from the germline V gene are SGHVS and FNYEAQ. CDR3 protein: CASSLVGGKNTEAFF. The CDR3 DNA is TGTGCCAGCAGCTTAGTCGGGGGGAAGAACACTGAAGCTTTCTTT.

J is TRBJ2-1 and V is TRBV30, with 9 nucleotides matching TRBD2. The CDR3 length is 14 residues. Germline trimming cut 2 bases from V and 2 bases from J; bases unmatched to any gene: 1. CDR1 is GTSNPN, CDR2 SVGIG, per germline (reference sequence). Written as DNA, the CDR3 is TGTGCCTGGAGTCCTAGCGGGACCTACAATGAGCAGTTCTTC. This gives the protein CAWSPSGTYNEQFF. The full variable domain, rest sourced from reference TRBV30 and TRBJ2-1, is SQTIHQWPATLVQPVGSPLSLECTVEGTSNPNLYWYRQAAGRGLQLLFYSVGIGQISSEVPQNLSASRPQDRQFILSSKKLLLSDSGFYLCAWSPSGTYNEQFFGPGTRLTVL.

In this sample, this clonotype turned up many times. The V gene is TRBV7-6, the J gene TRBJ1-5; TRBD1 might be the D (5 bases). The CDR3 sequence is 14 residues long. V shed 2 bases and J shed 5 bases, with 10 bases lying between them. Germline CDR1 and CDR2: SGHVS and FNYEAQ. The CDR3 nucleotides read TGTGCCAGCAGCTTATTGGCAGGGTATCAGCCCCAGCATTTT. Its protein product is CASSLLAGYQPQHF.

This clonotype was counted a few times. The chain recombines TRBV10-3 with TRBJ1-2, with D maybe TRBD1 (5 bases). The germline gives CDR1 ENHRY, CDR2 SYGVKD. The CDR3 runs 13 residues. Trimming stripped 5 bases from V and 7 bases from J, with 14 bases between. The CDR3 region is CAISIDRDSGYTF. CDR3 DNA sequence: TGTGCCATCAGTATAGACCGGGACTCTGGCTACACCTTC.

This clonotype has only a few counts. This sequence joins TRBV3-1 and TRBJ2-7, with D perhaps TRBD2 (6 bases). Trimming stripped 4 bases from V and 0 bases from J, with 13 bases between. CDR1 is LGHDT and CDR2 is YNNKEL in the germline V gene (reference sequence). The CDR3 sequence is 15 residues long. The CDR3 region has the DNA TGTGCCAGCAGCCGGGACTCCCCGAACTCCTACGAGCAGTACTTC. This encodes CASSRDSPNSYEQYF.

This clonotype showed up many times. The rearrangement joins TRBV20-1 to TRBJ2-7, with D perhaps matching TRBD1 (5 bases). Trimming took off 7 bases at V and 2 bases at J, with 12 bases between the two ends. The CDR3 contains 12 residues. Germline CDR1 and CDR2: DFQATT and SNEGSKA (reference sequence). The CDR3 nucleotides are TGCAGTGGCCGAGACAGAGCCTACGAGCAGTACTTC. It specifies CSGRDRAYEQYF.

The chain couples TRBV7-9 to TRBJ1-2; the D is unclear. Trimming removed 3 bases from V and 3 bases from J, with 5 bases in between. Germline CDR1 is SEHNR and CDR2 is FQNEAQ (reference sequence). This CDR3 is built from 12 residues. The chain's CDR3 is CASSFPDYGYTF. The CDR3 nucleotides are TGTGCCAGCAGCTTCCCCGACTATGGCTACACCTTC.

Ten or more counts support this clonotype. The J gene is TRBJ2-5, the V gene TRBV15; D gene unclear. Trimming cost V 4 bases and J 5 bases, with 11 bases left between them. The CDR3 is 13 amino acids. Germline loops: CDR1 LNHNV, CDR2 YYDKDF (reference sequence). CDR3 sequence: CATSKRTPETQYF. In DNA, the CDR3 is TGTGCCACCAGCAAACGGACCCCGGAGACCCAGTACTTC.

This clonotype was found a few times. The V gene is TRBV29-1, the J gene TRBJ1-2; TRBD1 matches 8 bases. The CDR3 contains 12 residues. Germline V gene lookup returns CDR1 SQVTM and CDR2 ANQGSEA. V lost 7 bases to trimming and J lost 8 bases; unmatched junction nucleotides: 9. The CDR3 coding sequence is TGCAGCGCCTCAAAGACAGGGGACGGCTACACCTTC. Translated, it gives CSASKTGDGYTF.

This clonotype was counted between two and nine times. CDR3 loop: CASSLLNNYGYTF. In DNA, the CDR3 is TGTGCCAGCAGCTTGTTGAATAACTATGGCTACACCTTC. This rearrangement joins TRBV5-4 to TRBJ1-2, with D unclear. The V end was cut by 1 base, the J end by 1 base, with 5 bases between. CDR3 length: 13 residues. Germline V gene lookup returns CDR1 SGHNT and CDR2 YYREEE (reference sequence).

This clonotype has ten or more counts. The rearrangement uses TRBV4-2 and TRBJ1-1; D not certain. The CDR3 has 13 amino acids. V was shortened by 0 bases and J by 11 bases, with 13 bases between the two germline ends. Germline loops: CDR1 LGHNA, CDR2 YNFKEQ. The CDR3 DNA is TGTGCCAGCAGCCAAGAAGAGCGCAACCGGGCTTTCTTT. This gives the protein CASSQEERNRAFF.

This clonotype was counted only a few times. The chain combines TRBV20-1 with TRBJ2-2, with D possibly TRBD2 on 6 matching bases. Germline CDR1 reads DFQATT; CDR2 reads SNEGSKA (reference sequence). V was cut by 5 bases and J by 3 bases, with 13 bases left in between. This CDR3 comprises 14 residues. The CDR3 spells CSAPDRLDTGELFF. Here the CDR3 DNA reads TGCAGTGCTCCTGACAGACTAGACACCGGGGAGCTGTTTTTT.